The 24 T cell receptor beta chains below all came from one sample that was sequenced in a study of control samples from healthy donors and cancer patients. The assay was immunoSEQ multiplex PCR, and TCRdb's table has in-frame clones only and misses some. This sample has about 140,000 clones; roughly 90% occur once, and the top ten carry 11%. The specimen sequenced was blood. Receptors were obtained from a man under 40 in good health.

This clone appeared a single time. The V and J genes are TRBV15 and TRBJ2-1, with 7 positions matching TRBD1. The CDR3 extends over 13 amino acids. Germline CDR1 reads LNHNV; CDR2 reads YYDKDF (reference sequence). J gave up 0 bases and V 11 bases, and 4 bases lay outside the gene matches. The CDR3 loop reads CAAGGNSYNEQFF. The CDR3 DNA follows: TGTGCCGCAGGGGGAAACTCCTACAATGAGCAGTTCTTC. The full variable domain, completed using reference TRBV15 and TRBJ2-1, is DAMVIQNPRYQVTQFGKPVTLSCSQTLNHNVMYWYQQKSSQAPKLLFHYYDKDFNNEADTPDNFQSRRPNTSFCFLDIRSPGLGDTAMYLCAAGGNSYNEQFFGPGTRLTVL.

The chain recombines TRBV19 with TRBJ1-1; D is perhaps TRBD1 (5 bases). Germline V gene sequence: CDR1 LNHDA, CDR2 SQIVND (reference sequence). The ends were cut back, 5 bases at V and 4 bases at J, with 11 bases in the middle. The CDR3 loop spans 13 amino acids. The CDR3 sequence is CASSFSGPTEAFF. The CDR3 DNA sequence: TGTGCCAGTAGTTTCTCAGGGCCCACTGAAGCTTTCTTT. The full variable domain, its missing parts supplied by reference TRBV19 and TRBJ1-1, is DGGITQSPKYLFRKEGQNVTLSCEQNLNHDAMYWYRQDPGQGLRLIYYSQIVNDFQKGDIAEGYSVSREKKESFPLTVTSAQKNPTAFYLCASSFSGPTEAFFGQGTRLTVV.

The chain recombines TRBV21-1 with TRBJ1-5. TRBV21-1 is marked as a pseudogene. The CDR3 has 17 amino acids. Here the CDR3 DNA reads TGTGCCAGCAGCAGGCCGGGCCAACCCCAAGACAATCAGCCCCAGCATTTT. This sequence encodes CASSRPGQPQDNQPQHF.

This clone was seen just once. The CDR3 loop is CAWRLQETQYF. The CDR3 nucleotides are TGTGCCTGGAGACTCCAAGAGACCCAGTACTTC. V is TRBV30 and J is TRBJ2-5; unclear D gene. Per the germline V gene, CDR1 is GTSNPN and CDR2 is SVGIG (reference sequence). V dropped 3 bases and J dropped 1 base, with 3 bases sitting between them. CDR3 length: 11 residues.

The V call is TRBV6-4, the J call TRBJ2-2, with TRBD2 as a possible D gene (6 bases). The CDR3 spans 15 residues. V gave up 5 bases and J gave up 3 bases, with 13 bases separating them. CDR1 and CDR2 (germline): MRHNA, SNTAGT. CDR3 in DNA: TGTGCCAGCAGTCCGAGAGGAGGGGACACCGGGGAGCTGTTTTTT. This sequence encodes CASSPRGGDTGELFF.

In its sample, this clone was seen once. The CDR3 reads CASSLDINNYGYTF. The CDR3 DNA follows: TGTGCCAGCAGCCTCGACATAAATAACTATGGCTACACCTTC. The genes are TRBV5-6 and TRBJ1-2; D call uncertain. Between the trimmed V and J ends, which lost 4 bases and 1 base, there was a span of 11 bases. The CDR3 has 14 residues. CDR1 and CDR2 from the germline V gene are SGHDT and YYEEEE. Using reference TRBV5-6 and TRBJ1-2 for the parts outside the CDR3, the full variable domain is DAGVTQSPTHLIKTRGQQVTLRCSPKSGHDTVSWYQQALGQGPQFIFQYYEEEERQRGNFPDRFSGHQFPNYSSELNVNALLLGDSALYLCASSLDINNYGYTFGSGTRLTVV.

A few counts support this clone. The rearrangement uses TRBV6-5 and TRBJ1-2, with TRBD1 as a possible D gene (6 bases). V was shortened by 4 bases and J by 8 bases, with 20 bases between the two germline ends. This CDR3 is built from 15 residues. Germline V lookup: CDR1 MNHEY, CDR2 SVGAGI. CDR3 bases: TGTGCCAGCAGTTCCTGGACAGCCGTAAAGAGAGGCTACACCTTC. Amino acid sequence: CASSSWTAVKRGYTF.

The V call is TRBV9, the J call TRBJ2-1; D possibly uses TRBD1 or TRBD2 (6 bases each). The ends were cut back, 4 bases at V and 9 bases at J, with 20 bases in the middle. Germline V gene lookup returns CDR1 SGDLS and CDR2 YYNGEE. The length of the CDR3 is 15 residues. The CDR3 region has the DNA TGTGCCAGCAGCCCACTACTCGGGGGCTCGGGTGAGCAGTTCTTC. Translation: CASSPLLGGSGEQFF.

The CDR3 sequence: CASSPRTSGENTGELFF. The CDR3 DNA reads as TGTGCCAGCAGCCCTAGGACTAGCGGAGAGAACACCGGGGAGCTGTTTTTT. The rearrangement uses TRBV11-2 and TRBJ2-2; the match to TRBD2 covers 10 bases. Germline-derived CDR1 and CDR2 are SGHAT and FQNNGV. This CDR3 is built from 17 residues. The trim removed 5 bases at V and 1 base at J, leaving 7 bases unmatched.

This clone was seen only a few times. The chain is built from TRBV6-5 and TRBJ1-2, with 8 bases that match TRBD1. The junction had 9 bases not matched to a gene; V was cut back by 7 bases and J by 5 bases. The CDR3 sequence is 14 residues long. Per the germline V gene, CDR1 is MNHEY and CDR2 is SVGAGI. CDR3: CASKDKDRAYGYTF. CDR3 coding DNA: TGTGCCAGCAAAGACAAGGACAGGGCTTATGGCTACACCTTC.

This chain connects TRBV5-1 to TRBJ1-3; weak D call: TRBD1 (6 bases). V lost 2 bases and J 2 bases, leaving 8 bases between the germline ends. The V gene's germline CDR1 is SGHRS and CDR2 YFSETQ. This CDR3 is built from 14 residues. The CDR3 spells CASSLGGTGNTIYF. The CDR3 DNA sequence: TGCGCCAGCAGCTTAGGGGGTACTGGAAACACCATATATTTT.

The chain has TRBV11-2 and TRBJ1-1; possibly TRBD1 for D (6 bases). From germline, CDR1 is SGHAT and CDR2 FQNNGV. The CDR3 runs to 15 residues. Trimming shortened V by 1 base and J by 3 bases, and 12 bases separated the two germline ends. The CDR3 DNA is TGTGCCAGCAGCTTAGGGGGGGGGCTAGACACTGAAGCTTTCTTT. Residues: CASSLGGGLDTEAFF.

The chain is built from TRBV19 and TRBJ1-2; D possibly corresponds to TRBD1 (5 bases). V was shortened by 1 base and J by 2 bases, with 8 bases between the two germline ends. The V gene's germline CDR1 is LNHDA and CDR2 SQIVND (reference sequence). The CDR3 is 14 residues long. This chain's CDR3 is CASSIGQGNYGYTF. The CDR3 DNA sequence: TGTGCCAGTAGTATAGGGCAGGGCAACTATGGCTACACCTTC.

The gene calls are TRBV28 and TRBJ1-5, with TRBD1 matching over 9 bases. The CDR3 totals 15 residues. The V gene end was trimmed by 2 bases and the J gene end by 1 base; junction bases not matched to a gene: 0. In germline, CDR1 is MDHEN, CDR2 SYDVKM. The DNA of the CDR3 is TGTGCCAGCAGTTTAGGACAGGGGAGCAATCAGCCCCAGCATTTT. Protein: CASSLGQGSNQPQHF.

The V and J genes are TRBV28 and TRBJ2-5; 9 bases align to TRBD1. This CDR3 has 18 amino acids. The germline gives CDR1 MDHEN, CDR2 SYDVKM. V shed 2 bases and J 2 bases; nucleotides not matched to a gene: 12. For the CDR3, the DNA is TGTGCCAGCAGTTTAAACCGGGACAGGGTTTTTTTACAAGAGACCCAGTACTTC. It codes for CASSLNRDRVFLQETQYF.

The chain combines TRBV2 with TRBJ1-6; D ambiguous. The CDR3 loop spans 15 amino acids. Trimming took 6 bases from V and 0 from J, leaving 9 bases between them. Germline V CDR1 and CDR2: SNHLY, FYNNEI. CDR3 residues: CASREQSSYNSPLHF. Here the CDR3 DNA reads TGTGCCAGCAGGGAACAGAGCTCCTATAATTCACCCCTCCACTTT.

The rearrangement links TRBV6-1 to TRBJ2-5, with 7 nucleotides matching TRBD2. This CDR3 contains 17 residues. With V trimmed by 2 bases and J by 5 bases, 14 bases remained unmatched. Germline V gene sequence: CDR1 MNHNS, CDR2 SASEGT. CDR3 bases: TGTGCCAGCAGTGAAAGAAGCGGGATGGGGTCCTTGGAGACCCAGTACTTC. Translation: CASSERSGMGSLETQYF.

CDR3 region: CASSYEFTGPPSEAFF. The CDR3, as DNA: TGTGCCAGCAGTTACGAGTTTACAGGGCCCCCCTCTGAAGCTTTCTTT. The chain employs TRBV6-5 and TRBJ1-1; a possible D gene is TRBD1 (6 bases). Germline assignment: CDR1 MNHEY and CDR2 SVGAGI. There are 16 residues in the CDR3. V was cut by 2 bases and J by 6 bases, with 19 bases left in between.

CDR3 coding DNA: TGTGCCAGCAGCCTCTATTTCGGGAGCGGTGAAAAACTGTTTTTT. It translates to CASSLYFGSGEKLFF. The rearrangement joins TRBV7-8 to TRBJ1-4, with D uncertain. The germline CDR1 and CDR2 sequences are SGHVS and FQNEAQ. The CDR3 loop spans 15 amino acids. V lost 5 bases, J lost 7 bases, and 17 bases lay in between. Drawing the rest from reference TRBV7-8 and TRBJ1-4, the complete variable domain is GAGVSQSPRYKVAKRGQDVALRCDPISGHVSLFWYQQALGQGPEFLTYFQNEAQLDKSGLPSDRFFAERPEGSVSTLKIQRTQQEDSAVYLCASSLYFGSGEKLFFGSGTQLSVL.

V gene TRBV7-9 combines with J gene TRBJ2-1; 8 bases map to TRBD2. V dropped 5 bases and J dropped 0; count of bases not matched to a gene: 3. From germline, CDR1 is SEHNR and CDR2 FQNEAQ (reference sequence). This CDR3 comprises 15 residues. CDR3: CASSPGGSSYNEQFF. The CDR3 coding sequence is TGTGCCAGCAGCCCGGGGGGGAGCTCCTACAATGAGCAGTTCTTC. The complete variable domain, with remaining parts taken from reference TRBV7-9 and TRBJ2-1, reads DTGVSQNPRHKITKRGQNVTFRCDPISEHNRLYWYRQTLGQGPEFLTYFQNEAQLEKSRLLSDRFSAERPKGSFSTLEIQRTEQGDSAMYLCASSPGGSSYNEQFFGPGTRLTVL.

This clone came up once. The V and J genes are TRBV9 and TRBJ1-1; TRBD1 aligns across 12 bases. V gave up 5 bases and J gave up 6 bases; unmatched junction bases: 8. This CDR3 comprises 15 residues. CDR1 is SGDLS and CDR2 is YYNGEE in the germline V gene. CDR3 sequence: CASRPGQGALAEAFF. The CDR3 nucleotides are TGTGCCAGCAGGCCGGGACAGGGGGCTTTGGCTGAAGCTTTCTTT.

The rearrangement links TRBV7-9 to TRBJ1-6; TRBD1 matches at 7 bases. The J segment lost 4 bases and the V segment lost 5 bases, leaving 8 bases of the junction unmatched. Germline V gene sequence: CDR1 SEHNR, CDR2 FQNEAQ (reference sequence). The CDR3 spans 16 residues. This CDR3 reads CASSPDREGYNSPLHF. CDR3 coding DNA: TGTGCCAGCAGCCCCGACAGGGAGGGTTATAATTCACCCCTCCACTTT.

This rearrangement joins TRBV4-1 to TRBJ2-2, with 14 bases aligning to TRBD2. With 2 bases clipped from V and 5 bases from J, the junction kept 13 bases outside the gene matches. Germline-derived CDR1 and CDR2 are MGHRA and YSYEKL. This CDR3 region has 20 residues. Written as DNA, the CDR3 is TGCGCCAGCAGCCAACCGAGAGGGGGACTAGCGGGAGCGGGTACCGGGGAGCTGTTTTTT. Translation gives CASSQPRGGLAGAGTGELFF.

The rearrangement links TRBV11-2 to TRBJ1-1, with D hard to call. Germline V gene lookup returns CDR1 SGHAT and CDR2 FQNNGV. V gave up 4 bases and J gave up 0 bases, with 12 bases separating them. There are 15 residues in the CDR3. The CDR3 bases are TGTGCCAGCAGCTCAAGGGTCAATTTGAACACTGAAGCTTTCTTT. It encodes CASSSRVNLNTEAFF. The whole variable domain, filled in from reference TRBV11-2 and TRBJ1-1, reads EAGVAQSPRYKIIEKRQSVAFWCNPISGHATLYWYQQILGQGPKLLIQFQNNGVVDDSQLPKDRFSAERLKGVDSTLKIQPAKLEDSAVYLCASSSRVNLNTEAFFGQGTRLTVV.